This T cell receptor (beta chain) was sequenced in a study of blood T cell repertoires in COVID-19. Study at large: T cells, B-cell-depleted T cells, or PBMCs supplied cDNA or gDNA.

Per the germline V gene, CDR1 is LGHNA and CDR2 is YSLEER. The CDR3 runs 15 residues. J was trimmed by 5 bases and V by 2 bases; bases with no gene match: 7. Original data processing: By means of reference gene primer amplification, nucleated cell counts were estimated. Clones were read by immunoSEQ multiplex PCR, and TCRdb kept only the in-frame ones, dropping some. V and J calls and clone size are given by that table; D and trimming were obtained from the DNA. Of 250,000 to 350,000 clones in the sample, 70% to 90% are singletons; the top ten hold roughly 5.3%. This clone was observed once. The sequenced material came from PBMCs or T cells enriched from blood (not recorded which). This receptor was identified in a woman younger than 45 who had recovered from COVID-19. V usage is TRBV4-3 and J usage is TRBJ2-7; TRBD1 aligns across 9 bases. CDR3 bases: TGCGCCAGCAGCCAACATGGGGACAGGGCCCACGAGCAGTACTTC. Its translation is CASSQHGDRAHEQYF.